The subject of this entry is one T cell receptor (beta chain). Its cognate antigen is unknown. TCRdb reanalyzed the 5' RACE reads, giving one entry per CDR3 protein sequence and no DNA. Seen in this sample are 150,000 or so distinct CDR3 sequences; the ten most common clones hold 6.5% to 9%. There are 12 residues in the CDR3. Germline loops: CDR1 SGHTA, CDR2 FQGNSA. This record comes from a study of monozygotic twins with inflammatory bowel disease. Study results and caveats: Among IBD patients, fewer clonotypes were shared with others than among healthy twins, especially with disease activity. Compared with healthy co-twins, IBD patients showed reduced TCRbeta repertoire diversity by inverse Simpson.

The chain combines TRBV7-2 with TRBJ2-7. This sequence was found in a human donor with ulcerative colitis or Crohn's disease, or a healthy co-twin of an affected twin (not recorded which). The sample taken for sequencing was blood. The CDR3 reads CASSRKRNEQYF.